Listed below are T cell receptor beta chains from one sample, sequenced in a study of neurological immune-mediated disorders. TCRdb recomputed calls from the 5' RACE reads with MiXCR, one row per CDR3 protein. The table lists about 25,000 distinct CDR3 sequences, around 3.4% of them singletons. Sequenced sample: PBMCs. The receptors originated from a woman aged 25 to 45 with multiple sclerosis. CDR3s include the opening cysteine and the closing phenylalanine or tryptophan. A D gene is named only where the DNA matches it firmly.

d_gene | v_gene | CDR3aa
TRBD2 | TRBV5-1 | CASSLRPGLAQYEQYF
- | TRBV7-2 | CASSLQGSAPEQYF
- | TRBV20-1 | CSALPGLGGSLPNEQFF
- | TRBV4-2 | CASSQVPGDTLLGYTF
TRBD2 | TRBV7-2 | CASSPGLAGGQAQYF
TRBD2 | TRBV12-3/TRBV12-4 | CASSLAYTSGRASGELFF
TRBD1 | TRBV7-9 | CASSDRGLLLANTGELFF
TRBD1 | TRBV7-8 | CASTPTGILNTQYF
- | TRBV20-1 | CSARGWGRPSSYEQYF
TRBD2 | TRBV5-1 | CASHIERGTTVGNEQFF
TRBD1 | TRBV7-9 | CASSFKQGARIGELFF
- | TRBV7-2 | CASSLAVGQYF
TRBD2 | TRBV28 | CASGSGSEFTGELFF
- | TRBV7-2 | CASSLGRANYGYTF
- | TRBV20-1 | CSASGGRIANQPQHF
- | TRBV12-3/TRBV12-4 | CASSFRQGSEQYF
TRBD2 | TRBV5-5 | CASSLAASGDTQYF
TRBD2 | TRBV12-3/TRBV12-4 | CASKIAGAGGELFF
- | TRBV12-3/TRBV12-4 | CASRGGGQGSYNEQFF
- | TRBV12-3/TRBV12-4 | CASSTRGFRHEKLFF
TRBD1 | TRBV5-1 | CASTPRQGGETQYF
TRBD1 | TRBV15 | CATSRDRLQGRNTGELFF
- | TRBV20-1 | CSARGTRPNTGELFF
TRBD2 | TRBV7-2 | CASSLRTSGSYEQYF